This T cell receptor (beta chain) was obtained from a study of T-cell memory formation after mild COVID-19. Study at large: Most TCR clusters belonged to a single donor. Study-wide results and caveats: CM and EM subsets held most contracting CD4+ clones; EMRA held CD8+ ones. Day 15 to 85 contracting clones showed balanced CD4/CD8; day 15 to 37 expanders favored CD4+.

About this clonotype: The antigen remains undetermined.

Constant-segment primers were used for 5'RACE, and the resulting TCR alpha and TCR beta cDNA libraries carried sample barcodes and UMIs. TCRdb fed the 5' RACE reads into MiXCR, producing one record per CDR3 protein. The table includes roughly 250,000 distinct CDR3 sequences, 16% detected once. This CDR3 has 15 amino acids. V was clipped by 3 bases and J by 4 bases; unmatched bases: 7. Germline-derived CDR1 and CDR2 are SGHRS and YFSETQ. Sample: PBMCs or a T cell subset sorted from them (not recorded which). J is TRBJ2-3 and V is TRBV5-1; 8 bases map to TRBD2. This clonotype originated in a man between 18 and 35 years old who had mild COVID-19 (a few samples of this study predate the infection). Cell type and time point are not known. Here the CDR3 DNA reads TGCGCCAGCAGCTCTGGCACTAGCGGCCCAGATACGCAGTATTTT. Protein product: CASSSGTSGPDTQYF.